In its sample, the clone carrying this T cell receptor beta chain was seen once. V lost 2 bases and J lost 8; bases outside the gene matches: 13. Germline CDR1 reads SGHRS; CDR2 reads YFSETQ. The CDR3 runs to 16 residues. The data belong to a study of blood T cell repertoires in COVID-19. Participants came from some 23 US areas, aged about 18 to 95 years. Clinical history reported by participants formed the basis on which cohorts were assigned. During the 2 weeks before they entered the study, exposed participants had met someone with a PCR-confirmed or clinician-diagnosed COVID-19 case. Authors' data handling: Amplifying reference gene primers gave estimates of nucleated cell counts. The data were produced by immunoSEQ multiplex PCR, yet TCRdb's version contains in-frame clones alone and is incomplete. Clonal size and the V and J genes are those of that table, whereas D and trimming came from the DNA. The sample holds about 200,000 clones, 80% to 90% seen once.

What was sequenced was PBMCs or T cells enriched from blood (not recorded which). The receptor's source is a woman aged 25 to 45 who had been exposed to COVID-19. V and J are TRBV5-1 and TRBJ1-2; 9 bases fit TRBD1. CDR3 bases: TGCGCCAGCAGCTTATCGATATCTGGACAGGGGAAGGGCTACACCTTC. Translation gives CASSLSISGQGKGYTF.